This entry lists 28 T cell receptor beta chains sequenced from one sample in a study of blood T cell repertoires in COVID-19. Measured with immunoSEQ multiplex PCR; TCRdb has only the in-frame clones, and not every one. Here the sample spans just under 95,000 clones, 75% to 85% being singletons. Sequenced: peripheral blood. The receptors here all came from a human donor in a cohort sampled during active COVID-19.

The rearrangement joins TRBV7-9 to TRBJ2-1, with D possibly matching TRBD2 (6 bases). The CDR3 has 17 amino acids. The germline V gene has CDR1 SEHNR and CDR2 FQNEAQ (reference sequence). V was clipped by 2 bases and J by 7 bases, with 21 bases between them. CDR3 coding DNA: TGTGCCAGCAGCTTAACTAGCCGACTAATAAAAGGGAATGAGCAGTTCTTC. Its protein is CASSLTSRLIKGNEQFF. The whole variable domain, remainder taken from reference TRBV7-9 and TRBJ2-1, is DTGVSQNPRHKITKRGQNVTFRCDPISEHNRLYWYRQTLGQGPEFLTYFQNEAQLEKSRLLSDRFSAERPKGSFSTLEIQRTEQGDSAMYLCASSLTSRLIKGNEQFFGPGTRLTVL.

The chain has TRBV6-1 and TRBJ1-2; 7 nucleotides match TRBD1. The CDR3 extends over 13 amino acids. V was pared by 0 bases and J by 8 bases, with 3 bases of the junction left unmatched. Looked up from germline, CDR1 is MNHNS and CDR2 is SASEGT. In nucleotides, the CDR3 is TGTGCCAGCAGTGAAGCCAGGGGGAGCGGCTACACCTTC. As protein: CASSEARGSGYTF.

CDR3 loop: CASSQVGGLEQYF. The DNA for the CDR3 is TGTGCCAGCAGCCAAGTAGGCGGATTAGAGCAGTACTTC. This chain joins TRBV3-1 (or the pseudogene TRBV3-2) and TRBJ2-7; D ambiguous. The CDR3 is 13 residues long. CDR1 and CDR2 (germline): LGHDT, YNNKEL (reference sequence). Trimming cost V 1 base and J 7 bases, with 11 bases left between them.

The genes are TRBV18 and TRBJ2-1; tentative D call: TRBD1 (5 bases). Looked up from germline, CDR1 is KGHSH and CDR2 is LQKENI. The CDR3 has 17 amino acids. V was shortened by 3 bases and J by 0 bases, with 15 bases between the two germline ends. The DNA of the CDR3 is TGTGCCAGCTCACCTCCAACAGGAACGAGCTCCTACAATGAGCAGTTCTTC. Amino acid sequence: CASSPPTGTSSYNEQFF.

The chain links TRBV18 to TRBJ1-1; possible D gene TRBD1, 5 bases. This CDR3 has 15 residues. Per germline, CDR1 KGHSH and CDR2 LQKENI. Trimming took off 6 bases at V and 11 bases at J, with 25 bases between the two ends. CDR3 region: CASSRGDRGEVVAFF. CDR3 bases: TGTGCCAGCTCCCGAGGAGATAGGGGCGAGGTCGTGGCTTTCTTT.

In DNA form, the CDR3 reads TGTGCCTGGAGACTACAGGAAACCGAGCAGTACTTC. Protein product: CAWRLQETEQYF. The rearrangement links TRBV30 to TRBJ2-7, with D possibly TRBD1 on 5 matching bases. The germline V gene encodes CDR1 GTSNPN and CDR2 SVGIG (reference sequence). The CDR3 contains 12 residues. With 3 bases removed from V and 6 bases from J, the gap between germline ends came to 12 bases.

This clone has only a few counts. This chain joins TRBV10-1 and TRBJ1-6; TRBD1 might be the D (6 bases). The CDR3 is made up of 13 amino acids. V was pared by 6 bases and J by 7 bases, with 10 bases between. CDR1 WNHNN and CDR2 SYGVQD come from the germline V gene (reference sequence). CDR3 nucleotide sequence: TGCGCCAGCAGGGACAGTAGGAATTCACCCCTCCACTTT. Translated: CASRDSRNSPLHF.

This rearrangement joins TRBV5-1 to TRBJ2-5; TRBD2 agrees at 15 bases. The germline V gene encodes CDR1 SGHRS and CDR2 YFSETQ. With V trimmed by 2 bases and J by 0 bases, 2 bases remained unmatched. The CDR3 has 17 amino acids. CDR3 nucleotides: TGCGCCAGCAGCTTCGGACTAGCGGGAGGGTACCAAGAGACCCAGTACTTC. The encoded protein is CASSFGLAGGYQETQYF.

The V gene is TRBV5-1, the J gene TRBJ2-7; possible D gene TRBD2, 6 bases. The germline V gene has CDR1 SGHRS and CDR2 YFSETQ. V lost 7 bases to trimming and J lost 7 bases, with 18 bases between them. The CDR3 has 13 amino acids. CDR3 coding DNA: TGCGCCAGCCGGGGGATTTCCTACGAGGAGCAGTACTTC. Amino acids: CASRGISYEEQYF.

The CDR3 reads CASSARTGHTEAFF. The DNA for the CDR3 is TGTGCCAGCAGTGCCCGGACAGGGCACACTGAAGCTTTCTTT. V and J are TRBV25-1 and TRBJ1-1; 8 bases are a match to TRBD1. CDR1 is MGHDK, CDR2 SYGVNS, per germline. The CDR3 is made up of 14 amino acids. V lost 4 bases to trimming and J lost 3 bases; unmatched junction nucleotides: 4.

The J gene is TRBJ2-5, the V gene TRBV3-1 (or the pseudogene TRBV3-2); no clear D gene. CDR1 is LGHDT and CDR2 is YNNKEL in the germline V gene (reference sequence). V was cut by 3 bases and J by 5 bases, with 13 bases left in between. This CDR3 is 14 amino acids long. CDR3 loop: CASSQAGLWETQYF. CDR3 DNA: TGTGCCAGCAGCCAGGCAGGCTTGTGGGAGACCCAGTACTTC.

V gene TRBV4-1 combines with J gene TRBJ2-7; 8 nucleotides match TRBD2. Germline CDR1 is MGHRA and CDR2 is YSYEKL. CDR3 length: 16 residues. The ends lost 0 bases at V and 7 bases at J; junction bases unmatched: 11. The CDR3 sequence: CASSQDPRAGVREQYF. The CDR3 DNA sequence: TGCGCCAGCAGCCAAGATCCGCGAGCGGGAGTGAGGGAGCAGTACTTC.

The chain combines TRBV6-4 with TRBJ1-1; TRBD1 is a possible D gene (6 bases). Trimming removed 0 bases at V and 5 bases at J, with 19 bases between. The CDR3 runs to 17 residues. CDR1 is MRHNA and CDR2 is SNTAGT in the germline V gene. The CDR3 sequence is CASSDSRWEGEETEAFF. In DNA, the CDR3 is TGTGCCAGCAGTGACTCACGTTGGGAGGGGGAAGAAACTGAAGCTTTCTTT.

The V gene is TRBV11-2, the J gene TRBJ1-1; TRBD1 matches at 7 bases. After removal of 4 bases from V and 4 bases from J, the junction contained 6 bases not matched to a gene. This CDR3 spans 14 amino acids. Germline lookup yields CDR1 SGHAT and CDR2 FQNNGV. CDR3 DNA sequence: TGTGCCAGCAGCTGGGGACAGAGGCTCACTGAAGCTTTCTTT. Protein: CASSWGQRLTEAFF.

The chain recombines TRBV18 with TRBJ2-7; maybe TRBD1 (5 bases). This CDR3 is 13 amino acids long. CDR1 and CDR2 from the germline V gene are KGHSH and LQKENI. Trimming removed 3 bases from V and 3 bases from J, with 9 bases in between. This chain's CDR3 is CASSPQGSYEQYF. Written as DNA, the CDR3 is TGTGCCAGCTCACCCCAGGGTAGCTACGAGCAGTACTTC. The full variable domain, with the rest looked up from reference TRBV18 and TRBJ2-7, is NAGVMQNPRHLVRRRGQEARLRCSPMKGHSHVYWYRQLPEEGLKFMVYLQKENIIDESGMPKERFSAEFPKEGPSILRIQQVVRGDSAAYFCASSPQGSYEQYFGPGTRLTVT.

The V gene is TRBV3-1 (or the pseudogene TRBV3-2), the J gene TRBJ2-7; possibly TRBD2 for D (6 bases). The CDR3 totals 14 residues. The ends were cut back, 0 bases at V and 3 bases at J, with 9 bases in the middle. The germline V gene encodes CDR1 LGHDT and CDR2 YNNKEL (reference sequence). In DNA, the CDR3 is TGTGCCAGCAGCCAAGATTTCGGGGGCTACGAGCAGTACTTC. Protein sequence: CASSQDFGGYEQYF.

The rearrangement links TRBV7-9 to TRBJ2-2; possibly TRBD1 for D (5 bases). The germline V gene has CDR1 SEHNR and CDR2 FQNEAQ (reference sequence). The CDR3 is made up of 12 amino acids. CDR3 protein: CACGQNTGELFF. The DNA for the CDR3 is TGTGCGTGCGGACAGAACACCGGGGAGCTGTTTTTT.

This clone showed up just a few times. CDR3 sequence reads: CASSRRDRSDEQYF. The CDR3 DNA is TGTGCCAGCAGCAGACGAGACAGATCGGACGAGCAGTACTTC. The chain combines TRBV7-8 with TRBJ2-7, with D perhaps matching TRBD1 (5 bases). Germline lookup yields CDR1 SGHVS and CDR2 FQNEAQ. The CDR3 runs 14 residues. V was shortened by 5 bases and J by 5 bases, with 16 bases between the two germline ends.

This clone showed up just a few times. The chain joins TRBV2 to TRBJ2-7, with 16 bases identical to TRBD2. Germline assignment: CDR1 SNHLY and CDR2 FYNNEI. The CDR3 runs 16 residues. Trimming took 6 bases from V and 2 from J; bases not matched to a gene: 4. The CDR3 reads CASRAGTSGRAYEQYF. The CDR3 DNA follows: TGTGCCAGCAGAGCCGGGACTAGCGGGAGGGCCTACGAGCAGTACTTC.

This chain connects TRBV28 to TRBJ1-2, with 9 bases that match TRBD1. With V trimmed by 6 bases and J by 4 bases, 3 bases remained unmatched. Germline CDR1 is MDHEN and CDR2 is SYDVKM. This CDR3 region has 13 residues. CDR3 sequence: CASRGGQGYGYTF. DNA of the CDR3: TGTGCCAGCAGGGGGGGACAGGGCTATGGCTACACCTTC.

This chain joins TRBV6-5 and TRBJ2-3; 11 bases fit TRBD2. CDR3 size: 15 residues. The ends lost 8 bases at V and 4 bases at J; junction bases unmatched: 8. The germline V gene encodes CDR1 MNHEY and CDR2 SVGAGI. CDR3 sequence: CASGVTSGVPDTQYF. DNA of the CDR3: TGTGCCAGCGGGGTGACTAGCGGGGTCCCAGATACGCAGTATTTT.

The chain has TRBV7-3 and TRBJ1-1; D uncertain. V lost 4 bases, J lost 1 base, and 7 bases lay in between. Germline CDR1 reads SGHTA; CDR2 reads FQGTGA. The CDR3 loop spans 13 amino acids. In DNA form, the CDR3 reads TGTGCCAGCAGCTCAGGTCCGAACACTGAAGCTTTCTTT. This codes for CASSSGPNTEAFF.

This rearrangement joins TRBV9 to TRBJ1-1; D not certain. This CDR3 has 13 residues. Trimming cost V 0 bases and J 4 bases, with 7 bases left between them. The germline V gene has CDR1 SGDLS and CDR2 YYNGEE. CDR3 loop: CASSVGPSTEAFF. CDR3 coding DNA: TGTGCCAGCAGCGTAGGGCCCAGCACTGAAGCTTTCTTT.

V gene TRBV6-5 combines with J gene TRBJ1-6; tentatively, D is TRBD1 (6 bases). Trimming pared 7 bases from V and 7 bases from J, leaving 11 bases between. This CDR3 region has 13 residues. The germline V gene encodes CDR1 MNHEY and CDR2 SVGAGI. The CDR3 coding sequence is TGTGCCAGCACCCTAACAGGGAATTCACCCCTCCACTTT. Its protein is CASTLTGNSPLHF.

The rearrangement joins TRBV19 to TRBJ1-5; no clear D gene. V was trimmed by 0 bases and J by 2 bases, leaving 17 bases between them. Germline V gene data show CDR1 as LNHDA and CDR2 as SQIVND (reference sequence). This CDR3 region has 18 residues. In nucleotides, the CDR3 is TGTGCCAGTAGTATAGAAGCGGCGAGAGGTAGACGCAATCAGCCCCAGCATTTT. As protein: CASSIEAARGRRNQPQHF.

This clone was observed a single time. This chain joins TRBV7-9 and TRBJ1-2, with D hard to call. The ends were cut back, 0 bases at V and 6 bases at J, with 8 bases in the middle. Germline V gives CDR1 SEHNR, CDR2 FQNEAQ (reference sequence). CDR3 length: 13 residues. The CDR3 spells CASSLASQDGYTF. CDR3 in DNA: TGTGCCAGCAGCTTAGCCTCTCAGGATGGCTACACCTTC.

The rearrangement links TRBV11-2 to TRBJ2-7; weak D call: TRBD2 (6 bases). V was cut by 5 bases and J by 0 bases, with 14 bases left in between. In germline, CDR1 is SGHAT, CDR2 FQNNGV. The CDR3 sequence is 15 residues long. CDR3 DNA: TGTGCCAGCAGCCGACAGCGGGTAAGCTCCTACGAGCAGTACTTC. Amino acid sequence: CASSRQRVSSYEQYF. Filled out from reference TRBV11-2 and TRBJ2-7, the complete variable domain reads EAGVAQSPRYKIIEKRQSVAFWCNPISGHATLYWYQQILGQGPKLLIQFQNNGVVDDSQLPKDRFSAERLKGVDSTLKIQPAKLEDSAVYLCASSRQRVSSYEQYFGPGTRLTVT.

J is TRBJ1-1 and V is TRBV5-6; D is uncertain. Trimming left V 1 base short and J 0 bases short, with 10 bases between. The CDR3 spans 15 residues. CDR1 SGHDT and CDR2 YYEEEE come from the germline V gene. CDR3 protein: CASSLSRVMNTEAFF. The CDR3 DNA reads TGTGCCAGCAGCTTGTCGCGGGTAATGAACACTGAAGCTTTCTTT. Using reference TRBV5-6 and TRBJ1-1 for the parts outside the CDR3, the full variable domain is DAGVTQSPTHLIKTRGQQVTLRCSPKSGHDTVSWYQQALGQGPQFIFQYYEEEERQRGNFPDRFSGHQFPNYSSELNVNALLLGDSALYLCASSLSRVMNTEAFFGQGTRLTVV.